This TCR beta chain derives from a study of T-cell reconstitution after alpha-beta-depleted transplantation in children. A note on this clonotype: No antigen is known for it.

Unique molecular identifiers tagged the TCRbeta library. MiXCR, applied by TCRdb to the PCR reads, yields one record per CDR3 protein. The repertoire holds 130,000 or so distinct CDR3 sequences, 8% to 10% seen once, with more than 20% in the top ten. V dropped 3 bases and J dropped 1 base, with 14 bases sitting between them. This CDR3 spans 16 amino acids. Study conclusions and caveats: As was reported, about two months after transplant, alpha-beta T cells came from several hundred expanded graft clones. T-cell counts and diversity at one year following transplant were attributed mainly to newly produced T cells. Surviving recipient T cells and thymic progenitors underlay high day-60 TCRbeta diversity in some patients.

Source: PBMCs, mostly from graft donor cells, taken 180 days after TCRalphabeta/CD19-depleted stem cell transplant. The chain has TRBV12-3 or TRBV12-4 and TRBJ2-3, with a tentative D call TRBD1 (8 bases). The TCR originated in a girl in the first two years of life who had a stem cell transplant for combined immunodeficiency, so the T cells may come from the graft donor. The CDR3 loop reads CASSFDRGGGTDTQYF. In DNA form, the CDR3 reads TGTGCCAGCAGTTTCGACAGGGGAGGGGGCACAGATACGCAGTATTTT.